The rows below give T cell receptor beta chains drawn from one sample of a study of T cells in Graves' hyperthyroidism and ophthalmopathy. MiXCR, applied by TCRdb to the multiplex PCR reads, yields one record per CDR3 protein. The table has about 640,000 distinct CDR3 sequences, 13% to 15% seen once. Sequenced: blood. These receptors originate from a woman aged 50 to 60 with Graves' ophthalmopathy. CDR3s include the opening cysteine and the closing phenylalanine or tryptophan. A D gene is named only where the DNA matches it firmly. Size tells how often a clone was seen (once, few, many) or the class of an expanded clone, and some rows leave it out.

clone size: -; D gene: -; V gene: TRBV7-2; J gene: TRBJ2-3; CDR3 DNA: TGTGCCAGCAGCCGGAAGACGGGAGTTACAGATACGCAGTATTTT; CDR3 protein: CASSRKTGVTDTQYF
clone size: -; D gene: -; V gene: TRBV29-1; J gene: TRBJ2-4; CDR3 DNA: TGCAGCGTTGGTATGGAAAACATTCAGTACTTC; CDR3 protein: CSVGMENIQYF
clone size: -; D gene: -; V gene: TRBV29-1; J gene: TRBJ2-5; CDR3 DNA: TGCAGCGTCGCAAGTGCCCTAAGAGAGACCCAGTACTTC; CDR3 protein: CSVASALRETQYF
clone size: few; D gene: -; V gene: TRBV24-1; J gene: TRBJ1-5; CDR3 DNA: TGTGCCACCAGTAGGGGGGCTCAGCCCCAGCATTTT; CDR3 protein: CATSRGAQPQHF
clone size: few; D gene: -; V gene: TRBV20-1; J gene: TRBJ1-6; CDR3 DNA: TGCAGTGCGATAGAAGGACCCTATAATTCACCCCTCCACTTT; CDR3 protein: CSAIEGPYNSPLHF
clone size: -; D gene: TRBD1; V gene: TRBV29-1; J gene: TRBJ2-1; CDR3 DNA: TGCAGCGCCGGACGGGACAGGGGCTACAATGAGCAGTTCTTC; CDR3 protein: CSAGRDRGYNEQFF
clone size: few; D gene: -; V gene: TRBV4-1; J gene: TRBJ1-4; CDR3 DNA: TGCGCCAGCAGCCAAGATCACAGGGTTGGTGAAAAACTGTTTTTT; CDR3 protein: CASSQDHRVGEKLFF
clone size: few; D gene: -; V gene: TRBV7-9; J gene: TRBJ2-7; CDR3 DNA: TGTGCCAGCAGCTCCGGGCAATTATATGGGGTGCAGTACTTC; CDR3 protein: CASSSGQLYGVQYF
clone size: many; D gene: TRBD2; V gene: TRBV7-2; J gene: TRBJ2-5; CDR3 DNA: TGTGCCAGCGCTAGCGGGATCATTGAGACCCAGTACTTC; CDR3 protein: CASASGIIETQYF
clone size: -; D gene: TRBD1; V gene: TRBV4-2; J gene: TRBJ1-5; CDR3 DNA: TGTGCCAGCAGACATACGACAGGGAACAGCAATCAGCCCCAGCATTTT; CDR3 protein: CASRHTTGNSNQPQHF
clone size: many; D gene: -; V gene: TRBV24-1; J gene: TRBJ2-1; CDR3 DNA: TGTGCCACCAGTGATTTCGGGGAAACCTACAATGAGCAGTTCTTC; CDR3 protein: CATSDFGETYNEQFF
clone size: many; D gene: TRBD2; V gene: TRBV6-1; J gene: TRBJ2-1; CDR3 DNA: TGTGCCAGCAGTGAAATAGCGGGTAGGAGTAGTGAGCAGTTCTTC; CDR3 protein: CASSEIAGRSSEQFF
clone size: -; D gene: TRBD2; V gene: TRBV6-2/TRBV6-3; J gene: TRBJ2-1; CDR3 DNA: TGTGCCAGCAGTTATGCGGCGGGAGGGGCCTACAATGAGCAGTTCTTC; CDR3 protein: CASSYAAGGAYNEQFF
clone size: many; D gene: -; V gene: TRBV28; J gene: TRBJ2-7; CDR3 DNA: TGTGCCAGCAGTTCTTTACCGGGACTGGAGGTCTACGAGCAGTACTTC; CDR3 protein: CASSSLPGLEVYEQYF
clone size: -; D gene: -; V gene: TRBV5-4; J gene: TRBJ2-1; CDR3 DNA: TGTGCCAGCAGCTTGTTCGCCTACAATGAGCAGTTCTTC; CDR3 protein: CASSLFAYNEQFF
clone size: many; D gene: -; V gene: TRBV5-1; J gene: TRBJ2-3; CDR3 DNA: TGCGCCAGCAGCTTGGGCTCACGGCGCACAGATACGCAGTATTTT; CDR3 protein: CASSLGSRRTDTQYF
clone size: few; D gene: TRBD2; V gene: TRBV7-3; J gene: TRBJ2-1; CDR3 DNA: TGTGCCAGCAGCTTAAATATCGGGTTAGGGAGGGGCGATGAGCAGTTCTTC; CDR3 protein: CASSLNIGLGRGDEQFF
clone size: many; D gene: -; V gene: TRBV28; J gene: TRBJ1-1; CDR3 DNA: TGTGCCAGCAGGTTAAGTCGCAGGGGTATTTTCCCTGAAGCTTTCTTT; CDR3 protein: CASRLSRRGIFPEAFF
clone size: -; D gene: TRBD2; V gene: TRBV24-1; J gene: TRBJ2-1; CDR3 DNA: TGTGCCACCATGACTAGCGGGAGTAGAGAGCAGTTCTTC; CDR3 protein: CATMTSGSREQFF
clone size: many; D gene: -; V gene: TRBV6-2/TRBV6-3; J gene: TRBJ2-7; CDR3 DNA: TGTGCCAGCGGGCAGCGGCTCAGGGGCCTAACCTACGAGCAGTACTTC; CDR3 protein: CASGQRLRGLTYEQYF
clone size: -; D gene: -; V gene: TRBV29-1; J gene: TRBJ1-2; CDR3 DNA: TGCAGCGTTGAGGGCAGGGCTAACTATGGCTACACCTTC; CDR3 protein: CSVEGRANYGYTF
clone size: -; D gene: TRBD1; V gene: TRBV10-3; J gene: TRBJ2-2; CDR3 DNA: TGTGCCATCAGCTACAGGGGAGACGGGGAGCTGTTTTTT; CDR3 protein: CAISYRGDGELFF
clone size: many; D gene: TRBD1; V gene: TRBV2; J gene: TRBJ1-1; CDR3 DNA: TGTGCCAGCAGGAACGAACAGGGGGGCACTGAAGCTTTCTTT; CDR3 protein: CASRNEQGGTEAFF
clone size: -; D gene: -; V gene: TRBV15; J gene: TRBJ2-1; CDR3 DNA: TGTGCCACCAGCATATTGAGCGGATCAACATACAATGAGCAGTTCTTC; CDR3 protein: CATSILSGSTYNEQFF
clone size: few; D gene: TRBD1; V gene: TRBV10-3; J gene: TRBJ1-4; CDR3 DNA: TGTGCCATCAGTCCCGGAGCACAGGGGCAGAATGAAAAACTGTTTTTT; CDR3 protein: CAISPGAQGQNEKLFF
clone size: few; D gene: TRBD1; V gene: TRBV12-5; J gene: TRBJ1-2; CDR3 DNA: TGTGCTAGTGGTTCAGCTGGGGGACAGAGCTATGGCTACACCTTC; CDR3 protein: CASGSAGGQSYGYTF